A single sample gave rise to the 20 T cell receptor beta chains below, sequenced in a study of blood T cell repertoires in COVID-19. Assay: immunoSEQ multiplex PCR; the TCRdb copy retains only in-frame clones and omits some. The repertoire holds about 300,000 clones, with around 87% as singletons. Specimen: PBMCs or T cells enriched from blood (not recorded which). These receptor sequences come from a woman between 18 and 30 years old with acute COVID-19.

The rearrangement uses TRBV6-5 and TRBJ1-3, with D hard to call. The CDR3 runs 12 residues. Between the trimmed V and J ends, which lost 7 bases and 9 bases, there was a span of 13 bases. The germline V gene has CDR1 MNHEY and CDR2 SVGAGI. The CDR3 region has the DNA TGTGCCAGCACTTCAACGTTAGCCACCATATATTTT. It is translated as CASTSTLATIYF.

The chain recombines TRBV28 with TRBJ1-5, with TRBD1 as a possible D gene (6 bases). The CDR3 extends over 13 amino acids. Germline CDR1 is MDHEN and CDR2 is SYDVKM. V gave up 4 bases and J gave up 4 bases, with 8 bases separating them. The CDR3: CASSYRVNQPQHF. Here the CDR3 DNA reads TGTGCCAGCAGTTACAGGGTGAATCAGCCCCAGCATTTT.

V gene TRBV10-2 combines with J gene TRBJ2-1; the match to TRBD2 covers 11 bases. This CDR3 is 17 amino acids long. V lost 4 bases, J lost 1 base, and 6 bases stayed unmatched. Germline CDR1 reads WSHSY; CDR2 reads SAAADI. CDR3 residues: CASSGWLAGGSYNEQFF. The DNA for the CDR3 is TGCGCCAGCAGTGGGTGGCTAGCGGGAGGATCCTACAATGAGCAGTTCTTC.

The V gene is TRBV27, the J gene TRBJ2-7; TRBD2 matches at 10 bases. This CDR3 is built from 17 residues. The germline gives CDR1 MNHEY, CDR2 SMNVEV (reference sequence). With 4 bases clipped from V and 0 bases from J, the junction kept 9 bases outside the gene matches. CDR3 sequence (DNA): TGTGCCAGCAGTTCCCTCGGGACTAGCGCCTCCTCCTACGAGCAGTACTTC. The encoded protein is CASSSLGTSASSYEQYF.

This chain uses TRBV18 with TRBJ2-7, with D unresolved. The CDR3 length is 12 residues. V was cut by 5 bases and J by 5 bases, with 10 bases left in between. The germline gives CDR1 KGHSH, CDR2 LQKENI. In DNA, the CDR3 is TGTGCCAGCTCAATAACGCGTAACGAGCAGTACTTC. It is translated as CASSITRNEQYF.

The J gene is TRBJ1-2, the V gene TRBV25-1; 9 bases fit TRBD1. The CDR3 has 15 residues. V was pared by 5 bases and J by 3 bases, with 7 bases of the junction left unmatched. Germline CDR1 is MGHDK and CDR2 is SYGVNS. Here the CDR3 reads CASSTGGSSYYGYTF. In DNA form, the CDR3 reads TGTGCCAGCAGTACAGGGGGCTCCTCCTACTATGGCTACACCTTC.

The chain combines TRBV7-2 with TRBJ1-5, with 7 positions matching TRBD1. This CDR3 spans 15 amino acids. The germline CDR1 and CDR2 sequences are SGHTA and FQGNSA. V trimming: 5 bases; J trimming: 2 bases; junction bases outside the gene matches: 6. The CDR3 coding sequence is TGTGCCAGCAGCCTGCAGGGGGATGGCAATCAGCCCCAGCATTTT. Protein product: CASSLQGDGNQPQHF.

The genes are TRBV28 and TRBJ2-7, with TRBD2 identical over 9 bases. J was trimmed by 4 bases and V by 9 bases; bases with no gene match: 10. The CDR3 totals 14 residues. From germline, CDR1 is MDHEN and CDR2 SYDVKM. The CDR3 DNA follows: TGTGCCAGTACGAATAGCGGGAGTCGGTACGAGCAGTACTTC. As protein: CASTNSGSRYEQYF. Filled out from reference TRBV28 and TRBJ2-7, the complete variable domain reads DVKVTQSSRYLVKRTGEKVFLECVQDMDHENMFWYRQDPGLGLRLIYFSYDVKMKEKGDIPEGYSVSREKKERFSLILESASTNQTSMYLCASTNSGSRYEQYFGPGTRLTVT.

The chain couples TRBV11-2 to TRBJ2-1; 9 bases agree with TRBD2. CDR3 length: 17 residues. The trim removed 5 bases at V and 4 bases at J, leaving 12 bases unmatched. Germline V lookup: CDR1 SGHAT, CDR2 FQNNGV. The CDR3 region has the DNA TGTGCCAGCAGCCCCAGACCTCCTAGCGGGAATTACAATGAGCAGTTCTTC. It translates to CASSPRPPSGNYNEQFF.

The chain joins TRBV5-8 to TRBJ2-5, with D possibly being TRBD1 (5 bases). CDR1 is SGHTS and CDR2 is YDEGEE in the germline V gene. Trimming removed 4 bases at V and 4 bases at J, with 20 bases between. The CDR3 has 16 residues. The CDR3 DNA sequence: TGTGCCAGCAGCCAGGGATCCGGGTCTCAGGGAGAGACCCAGTACTTC. This sequence encodes CASSQGSGSQGETQYF.

CDR3: CASRWSGGTGELFF. The CDR3 nucleotides are TGTGCCAGCAGGTGGTCGGGGGGCACCGGGGAGCTGTTTTTT. This rearrangement joins TRBV6-5 to TRBJ2-2; TRBD2 matches at 7 bases. The CDR3 spans 14 residues. With V trimmed by 6 bases and J by 4 bases, 5 bases remained unmatched. The germline V gene has CDR1 MNHEY and CDR2 SVGAGI.

The V gene is TRBV2, the J gene TRBJ2-1; 10 bases are shared with TRBD1. Germline lookup yields CDR1 SNHLY and CDR2 FYNNEI. The CDR3 runs to 15 residues. Trimming removed 4 bases from V and 5 bases from J; junction bases left unmatched: 5. CDR3 sequence (DNA): TGTGCCAGCAGTGGTGGGACAGGGGAAGACAATGAGCAGTTCTTC. It specifies CASSGGTGEDNEQFF.

The chain is built from TRBV7-9 and TRBJ1-4; 7 nucleotides line up with TRBD1. The CDR3 loop spans 16 amino acids. Germline CDR1 reads SEHNR; CDR2 reads FQNEAQ (reference sequence). The V segment lost 0 bases and the J segment 5 bases; nucleotides outside the gene matches: 6. The CDR3, as DNA: TGTGCCAGCAGCTTAGCGAGGGACAGAAGGAATGAAAAACTGTTTTTT. This codes for CASSLARDRRNEKLFF.

The V call is TRBV6-5, the J call TRBJ1-2; TRBD1 aligns across 7 bases. CDR3 length: 14 amino acids. CDR1 and CDR2 from the germline V gene are MNHEY and SVGAGI. Losses at the gene ends were 7 bases for V and 4 bases for J; bases not matched to a gene: 9. The CDR3 here is CASITRDSVYGYTF. CDR3 sequence (DNA): TGTGCCAGCATCACCCGGGACAGCGTCTATGGCTACACCTTC.

The V gene is TRBV28, the J gene TRBJ1-1; 8 bases agree with TRBD1. This CDR3 is built from 14 residues. Germline V gives CDR1 MDHEN, CDR2 SYDVKM. The J segment lost 3 bases and the V segment lost 7 bases, leaving 7 bases of the junction unmatched. Here the CDR3 DNA reads TGTGCCAGCACGGTGACAGGGGTCGACACTGAAGCTTTCTTT. Translating gives CASTVTGVDTEAFF. The full variable domain, completed using reference TRBV28 and TRBJ1-1, is DVKVTQSSRYLVKRTGEKVFLECVQDMDHENMFWYRQDPGLGLRLIYFSYDVKMKEKGDIPEGYSVSREKKERFSLILESASTNQTSMYLCASTVTGVDTEAFFGQGTRLTVV.

This rearrangement joins TRBV29-1 to TRBJ2-1, with TRBD2 matching 8 bases. The V gene end was trimmed by 5 bases and the J gene end by 5 bases; junction bases not matched to a gene: 5. Germline V gene sequence: CDR1 SQVTM, CDR2 ANQGSEA. The CDR3 runs 13 residues. CDR3 sequence (DNA): TGCAGCGTTAGCGGGAGAATCGACAATGAGCAGTTCTTC. Residues: CSVSGRIDNEQFF.

The gene calls are TRBV7-2 and TRBJ1-1; 7 bases fit TRBD1. Germline values: CDR1 SGHTA, CDR2 FQGNSA. The CDR3 runs to 13 residues. Losses at the gene ends were 1 base for V and 10 bases for J; bases not matched to a gene: 6. The CDR3 here is CASSLDYRGTAFF. Here the CDR3 DNA reads TGTGCCAGCAGCTTAGACTACAGGGGTACAGCTTTCTTT.

The chain joins TRBV4-1 to TRBJ1-1; 7 bases align to TRBD1. CDR1 and CDR2 (germline): MGHRA, YSYEKL. The CDR3 covers 13 residues. V shed 1 base, J shed 7 bases, and the junction held 3 bases outside the gene matches. For the CDR3, the DNA is TGCGCCAGCAGCCAAGGGACAGGCGATGAAGCTTTCTTT. It yields the protein CASSQGTGDEAFF.

This clone was seen more than once but under ten times. The rearrangement joins TRBV7-2 to TRBJ1-2; D is uncertain. The CDR3 covers 12 residues. Germline loops: CDR1 SGHTA, CDR2 FQGNSA. The V gene lost 6 bases and the J gene lost 4 bases, with 9 bases spanning the gap. For the CDR3, the DNA is TGTGCCAGCAGAAAGACTCCCTATGGCTACACCTTC. This encodes CASRKTPYGYTF.

The chain links TRBV28 to TRBJ2-2, with 9 positions matching TRBD2. There are 16 residues in the CDR3. Per the germline V gene, CDR1 is MDHEN and CDR2 is SYDVKM. The ends lost 5 bases at V and 7 bases at J; junction bases unmatched: 11. The CDR3, as DNA: TGTGCCAGCAGTCCTCTAGCGGGGTGGACCGGCGGGGAGCTGTTTTTT. Translated, it gives CASSPLAGWTGGELFF.